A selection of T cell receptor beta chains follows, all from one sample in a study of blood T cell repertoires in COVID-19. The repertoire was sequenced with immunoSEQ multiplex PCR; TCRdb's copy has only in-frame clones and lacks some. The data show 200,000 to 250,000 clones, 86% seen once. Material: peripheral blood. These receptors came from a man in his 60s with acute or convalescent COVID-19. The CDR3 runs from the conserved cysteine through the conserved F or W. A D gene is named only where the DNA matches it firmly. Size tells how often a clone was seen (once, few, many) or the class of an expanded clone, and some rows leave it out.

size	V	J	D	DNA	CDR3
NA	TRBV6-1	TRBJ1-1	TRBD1	TGTGCCAGCAGTGAAGTTGCAGGGGGGAATACTGAAGCTTTCTTT	CASSEVAGGNTEAFF
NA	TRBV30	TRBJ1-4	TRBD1	TGTGCCTGGAGTGCAGGGACAGGGGGGTCCTTATTTGAAAAACTGTTTTTT	CAWSAGTGGSLFEKLFF
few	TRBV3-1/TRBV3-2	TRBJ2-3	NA	TGTGCCAGCAGCCAGGGGGCGAGCGCAGATACGCAGTATTTT	CASSQGASADTQYF
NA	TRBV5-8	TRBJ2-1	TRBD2	TGTGCCAGCCCCCCGACTAGCGGCTACAATGAGCAGTTCTTC	CASPPTSGYNEQFF
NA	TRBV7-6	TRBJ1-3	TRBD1	TGTGCCAGCAGCTTAGCGTTAGGCAGGACAGGGTCAACGTTCTTGTCTGGAAACACCATATATTTT	CASSLALGRTGSTFLSGNTIYF
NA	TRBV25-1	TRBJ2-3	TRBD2	TGTGCCAGCAGTCTCCCCACTAGCGCCCCAACGTATTTT	CASSLPTSAPTYF
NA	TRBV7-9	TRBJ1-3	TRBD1	TGTGCCAGCAGCTCTCTAGGGGGCGCCTCAGACTCTGGAAACACCATATATTTT	CASSSLGGASDSGNTIYF
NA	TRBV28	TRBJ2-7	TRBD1	TGTGCCAGCAGCACCCGGGACAGGCGCGCCTCCCGATCCTACGAGCAGTACTTC	CASSTRDRRASRSYEQYF
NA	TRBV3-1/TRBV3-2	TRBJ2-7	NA	TGTGCCAGCAGCCAAGCGAGTTCAGGCCCCTACGAGCAGTACTTC	CASSQASSGPYEQYF
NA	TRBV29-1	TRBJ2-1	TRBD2	TGCAGCGGCAAGACTAGCGGGATGGGGAATGAGCAGTTCTTC	CSGKTSGMGNEQFF
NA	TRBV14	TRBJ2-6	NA	TGTGCCAGCAGCCAAGAACCCCTGGTGTTCCCAGGTACTGGGGCCAACGTCCTGACTTTC	CASSQEPLVFPGTGANVLTF
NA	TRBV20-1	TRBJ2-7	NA	TGCAGTGCTAGTCGCCCCCAAGGGGGAGTAGGGGAGCAGTACTTC	CSASRPQGGVGEQYF
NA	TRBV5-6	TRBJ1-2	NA	TGTGCCAGCAGCTTACCAGGGAATGAGTACTATGGCTACACCTTC	CASSLPGNEYYGYTF
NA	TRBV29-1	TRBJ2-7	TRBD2	TGCAGCGTGCGGACTAGCGGGAGGACCGAGCAGTACTTC	CSVRTSGRTEQYF
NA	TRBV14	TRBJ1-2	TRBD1	TGTGCCAGCAGCCAAGAGTGGCAGGGGGCCCCAGCTAACTATGGCTACACCTTC	CASSQEWQGAPANYGYTF
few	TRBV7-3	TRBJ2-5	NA	TGTGCCAGCAGCCGGGGGAGGAGGGAGACCCAGTACTTC	CASSRGRRETQYF
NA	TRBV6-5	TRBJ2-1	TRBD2	TGTGCCAGCCAGACTAGCGGGAGGGGAAATGAGCAGTTCTTC	CASQTSGRGNEQFF
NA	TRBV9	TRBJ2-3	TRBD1	TGTGCCAGCAGCCGACAGGGCACCTTCCACACAGATACGCAGTATTTT	CASSRQGTFHTDTQYF
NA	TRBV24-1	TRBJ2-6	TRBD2	TGTGCCACCGCTAGCGGGAGGTTAATTCCTGGGGCCAACGTCCTGACTTTC	CATASGRLIPGANVLTF
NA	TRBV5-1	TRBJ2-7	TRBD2	TGCGCCAGCAGCTTGGAGCGGGGCGCCTACGAGCAGTACTTC	CASSLERGAYEQYF
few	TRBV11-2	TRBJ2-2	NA	TGTGCCAGCAGCTTTAGCGGAACGAACACCGGGGAGCTGTTTTTT	CASSFSGTNTGELFF
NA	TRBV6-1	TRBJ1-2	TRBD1	TGTGCCAGCAACCCGAGACAGGGGATAGGCTACACCTTC	CASNPRQGIGYTF
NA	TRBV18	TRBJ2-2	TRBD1	TGTGCCAGCCCCAGGACAGGGGGTAGCACCGGGGAGCTGTTTTTT	CASPRTGGSTGELFF
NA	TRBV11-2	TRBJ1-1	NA	TGTGCCAGCAGCTTAGACCGGACATCTGGCGCTTTCTTT	CASSLDRTSGAFF
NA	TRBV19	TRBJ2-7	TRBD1	TGTGCCAGTAGTCCCGGGACAGGGGGCCCGTACGAGCAGTACTTC	CASSPGTGGPYEQYF